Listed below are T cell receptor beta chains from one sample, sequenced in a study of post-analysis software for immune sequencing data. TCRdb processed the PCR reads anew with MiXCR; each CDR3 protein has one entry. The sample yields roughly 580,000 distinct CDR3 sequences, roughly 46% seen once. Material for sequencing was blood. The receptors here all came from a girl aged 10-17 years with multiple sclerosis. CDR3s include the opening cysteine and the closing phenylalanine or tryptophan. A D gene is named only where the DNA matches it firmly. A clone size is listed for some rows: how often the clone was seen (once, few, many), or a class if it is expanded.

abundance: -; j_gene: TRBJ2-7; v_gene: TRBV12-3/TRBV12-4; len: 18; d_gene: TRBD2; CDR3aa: CASSLRGLAGGRRYEQYF; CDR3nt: TGTGCCAGCAGTTTACGTGGACTAGCGGGGGGCCGTAGATACGAGCAGTACTTC
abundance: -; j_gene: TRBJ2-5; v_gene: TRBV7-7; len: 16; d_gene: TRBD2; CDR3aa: CASSSLGGRTRDEQYF; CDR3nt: TGTGCTAGCAGCTCCCTTGGCGGGAGGACCAGGGATGAGCAGTACTTC
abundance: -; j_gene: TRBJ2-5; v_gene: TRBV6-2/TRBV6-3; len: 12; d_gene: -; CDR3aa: CASRLRGETQYF; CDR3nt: TGTGCCAGCAGGCTAAGGGGAGAGACCCAGTACTTC
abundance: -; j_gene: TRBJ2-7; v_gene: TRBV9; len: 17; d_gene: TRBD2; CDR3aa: CASSVGLAGLSKGEQYF; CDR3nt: TGTGCCAGCAGCGTCGGACTAGCGGGTCTCTCAAAGGGCGAGCAGTACTTC
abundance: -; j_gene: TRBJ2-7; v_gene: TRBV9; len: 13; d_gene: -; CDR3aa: CASSTRLVGEQYF; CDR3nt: TGTGCCAGCAGCACCCGACTAGTAGGCGAGCAGTACTTC
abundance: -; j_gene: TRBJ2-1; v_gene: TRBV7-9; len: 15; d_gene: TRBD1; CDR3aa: CASRGRDSSYNEQFF; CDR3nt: TGTGCCAGCAGGGGACGGGACAGTTCCTACAATGAGCAGTTCTTC
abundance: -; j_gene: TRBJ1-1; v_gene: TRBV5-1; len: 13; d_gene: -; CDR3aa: CASRYPDNTEAFF; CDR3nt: TGCGCCAGCAGGTATCCTGACAACACTGAAGCTTTCTTT
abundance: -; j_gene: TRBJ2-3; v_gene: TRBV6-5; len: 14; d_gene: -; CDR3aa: CASSPSRLPDTQYF; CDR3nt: TGTGCCAGCAGTCCAAGTCGTTTGCCAGATACGCAGTATTTT
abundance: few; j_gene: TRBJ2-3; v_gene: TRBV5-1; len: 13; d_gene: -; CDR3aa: CASSRGSGTTQYF; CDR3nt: TGCGCCAGCAGCCGAGGGAGCGGTACTACGCAGTATTTT
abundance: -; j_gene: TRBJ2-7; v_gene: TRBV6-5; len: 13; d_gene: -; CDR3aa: CASSYSSYYEQYF; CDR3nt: TGTGCCAGCAGTTACTCGTCGTACTACGAGCAGTACTTC
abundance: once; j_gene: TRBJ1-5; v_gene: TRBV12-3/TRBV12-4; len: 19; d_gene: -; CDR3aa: CASSPALLAPGGGNQPQHF; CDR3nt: TGTGCCAGCAGTCCCGCCTTGTTGGCCCCCGGAGGGGGCAATCAGCCCCAGCATTTT
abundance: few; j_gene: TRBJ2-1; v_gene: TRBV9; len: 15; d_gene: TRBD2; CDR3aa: CASSPGLAGRDEQFF; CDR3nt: TGTGCCAGCAGCCCCGGACTAGCGGGGAGAGATGAGCAGTTCTTC
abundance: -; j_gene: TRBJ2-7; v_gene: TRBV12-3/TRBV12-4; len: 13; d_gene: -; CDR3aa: CASSFGQAYEQYF; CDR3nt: TGTGCCAGCAGTTTTGGGCAGGCTTACGAGCAGTACTTC
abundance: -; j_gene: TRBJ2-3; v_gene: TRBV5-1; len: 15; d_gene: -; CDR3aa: CASSLNYGDTDTQYF; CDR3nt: TGCGCCAGCAGCCTTAACTACGGGGACACAGATACGCAGTATTTT
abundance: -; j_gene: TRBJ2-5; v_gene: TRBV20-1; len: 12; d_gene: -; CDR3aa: CSARPVQETQYF; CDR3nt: TGCAGTGCTAGACCGGTACAAGAGACCCAGTACTTC
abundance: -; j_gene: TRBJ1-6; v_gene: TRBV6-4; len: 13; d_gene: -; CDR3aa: CASSTGGDSPLHF; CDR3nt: TGTGCCAGCAGTACCGGGGGTGATTCACCCCTCCACTTT
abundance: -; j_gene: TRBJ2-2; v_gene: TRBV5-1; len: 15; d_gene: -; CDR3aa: CASSLVSGTAGELFF; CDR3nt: TGCGCCAGCAGCTTGGTATCAGGGACCGCCGGGGAGCTGTTTTTT
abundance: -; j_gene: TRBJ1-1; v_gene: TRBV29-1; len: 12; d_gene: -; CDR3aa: CSVGEGATEAFF; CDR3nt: TGCAGCGTTGGGGAGGGCGCCACTGAAGCTTTCTTT
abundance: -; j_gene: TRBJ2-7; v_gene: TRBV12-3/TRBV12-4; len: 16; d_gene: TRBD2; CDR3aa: CASSLPQAGVFYEQYF; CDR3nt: TGTGCCAGCAGTCTCCCGCAGGCGGGAGTATTTTACGAGCAGTACTTC
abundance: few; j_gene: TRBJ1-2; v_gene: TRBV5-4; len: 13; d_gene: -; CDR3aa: CASSLVQTDGYTF; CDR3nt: TGTGCCAGCAGCTTGGTGCAGACAGATGGCTACACCTTC
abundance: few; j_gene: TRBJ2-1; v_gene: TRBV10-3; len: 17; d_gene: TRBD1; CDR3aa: CAISDGQGASSYNEQFF; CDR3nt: TGTGCCATCAGTGATGGACAGGGAGCGAGCTCCTACAATGAGCAGTTCTTC
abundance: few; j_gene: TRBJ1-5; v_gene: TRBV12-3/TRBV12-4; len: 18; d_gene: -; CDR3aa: CASSLVGWDPKSYQPQHF; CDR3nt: TGTGCCAGCAGTTTGGTAGGGTGGGATCCAAAATCCTATCAGCCCCAGCATTTT
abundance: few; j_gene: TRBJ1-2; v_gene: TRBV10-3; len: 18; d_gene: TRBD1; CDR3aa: CAISENEPDRVYGYGYTF; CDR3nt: TGTGCCATCAGTGAGAACGAACCTGACAGGGTTTATGGGTATGGCTACACCTTC
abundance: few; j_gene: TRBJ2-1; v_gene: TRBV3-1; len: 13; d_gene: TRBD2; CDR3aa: CASSQDWREGQFF; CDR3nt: TGTGCCAGCAGCCAAGATTGGAGGGAGGGGCAGTTCTTC
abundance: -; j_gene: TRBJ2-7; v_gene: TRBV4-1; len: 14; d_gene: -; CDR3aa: CASSPGRGAYEQYF; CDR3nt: TGCGCCAGCAGCCCGGGGAGGGGGGCCTACGAGCAGTACTTC
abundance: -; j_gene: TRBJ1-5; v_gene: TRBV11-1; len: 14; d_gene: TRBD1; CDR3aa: CASSLGGPHQPQHF; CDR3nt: TGTGCCAGCAGCCTAGGGGGCCCCCATCAGCCCCAGCATTTT
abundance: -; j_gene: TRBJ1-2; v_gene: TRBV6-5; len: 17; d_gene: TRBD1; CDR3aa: CASSYSLTGGAIRGYTF; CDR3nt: TGTGCCAGCAGTTACTCGTTGACAGGGGGCGCGATAAGGGGCTACACCTTC
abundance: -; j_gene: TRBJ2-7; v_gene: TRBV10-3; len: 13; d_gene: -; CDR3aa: CAVSESEIPEQYF; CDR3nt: TGTGCCGTCAGTGAGTCTGAAATCCCCGAGCAGTACTTC
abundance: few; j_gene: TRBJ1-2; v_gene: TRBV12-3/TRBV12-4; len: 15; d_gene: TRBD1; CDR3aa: CASSPRQGASYGYTF; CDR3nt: TGTGCCAGCAGTCCCCGACAGGGGGCTAGCTATGGCTACACCTTC
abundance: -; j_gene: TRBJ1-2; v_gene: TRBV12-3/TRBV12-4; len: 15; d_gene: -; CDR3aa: CASSPLPDGTYGYTF; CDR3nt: TGTGCCAGCAGTCCATTACCCGACGGCACATATGGCTACACCTTC
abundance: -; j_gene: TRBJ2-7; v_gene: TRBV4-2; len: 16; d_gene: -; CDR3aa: CANSQDPSGYSYEQYF; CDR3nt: TGTGCCAACAGCCAAGATCCGTCCGGATATTCCTACGAGCAGTACTTC
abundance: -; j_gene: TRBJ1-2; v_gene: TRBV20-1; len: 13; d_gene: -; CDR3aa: CSARGDQNYGYTF; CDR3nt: TGCAGTGCTAGAGGTGACCAGAACTATGGCTACACCTTC
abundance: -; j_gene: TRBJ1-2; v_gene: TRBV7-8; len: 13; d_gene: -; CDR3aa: CASSQTTGFGYTF; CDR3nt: TGTGCCAGCAGCCAAACGACAGGCTTTGGCTACACCTTC
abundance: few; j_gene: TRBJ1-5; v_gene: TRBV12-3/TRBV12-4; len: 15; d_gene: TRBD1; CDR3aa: CASSLGTGWNQPQHF; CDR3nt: TGTGCCAGCAGTCTCGGGACAGGGTGGAATCAGCCCCAGCATTTT
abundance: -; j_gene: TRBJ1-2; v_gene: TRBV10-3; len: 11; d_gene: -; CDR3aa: CAISDGNGYTF; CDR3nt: TGTGCCATCAGTGACGGGAACGGCTACACCTTC
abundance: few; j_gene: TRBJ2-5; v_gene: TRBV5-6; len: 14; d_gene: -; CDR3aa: CASSVRYSRETQYF; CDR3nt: TGTGCCAGCAGCGTCCGATATAGCAGGGAGACCCAGTACTTC
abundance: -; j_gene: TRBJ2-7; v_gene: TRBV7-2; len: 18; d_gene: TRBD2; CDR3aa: CASSLSTGGGVRAYEQYF; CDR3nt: TGTGCCAGCAGCTTATCAACGGGCGGGGGAGTCCGGGCCTACGAGCAGTACTTC
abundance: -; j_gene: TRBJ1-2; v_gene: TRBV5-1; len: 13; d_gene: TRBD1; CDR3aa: CASSSGTGEGYTF; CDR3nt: TGCGCCAGCAGTTCCGGGACAGGGGAGGGCTACACCTTC
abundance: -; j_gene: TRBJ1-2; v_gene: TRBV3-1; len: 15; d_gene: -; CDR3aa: CASSRGEEANYGYTF; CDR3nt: TGTGCCAGCAGCCGAGGAGAGGAAGCTAACTATGGCTACACCTTC
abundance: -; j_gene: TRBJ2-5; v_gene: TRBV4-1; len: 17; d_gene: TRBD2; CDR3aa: CASSPPLPAGGQETQYF; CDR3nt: TGCGCCAGCAGCCCCCCTCTTCCGGCGGGGGGCCAAGAGACCCAGTACTTC
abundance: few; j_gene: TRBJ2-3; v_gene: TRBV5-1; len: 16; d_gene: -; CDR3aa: CASSLVVWTRGDTQYF; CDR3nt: TGCGCCAGCAGCTTGGTAGTCTGGACTAGGGGGGATACGCAGTATTTT
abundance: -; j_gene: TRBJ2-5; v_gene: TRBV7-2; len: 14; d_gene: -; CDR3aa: CASSLSGDILWQYF; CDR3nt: TGTGCCAGCAGCTTAAGCGGCGATATTCTGTGGCAGTACTTC
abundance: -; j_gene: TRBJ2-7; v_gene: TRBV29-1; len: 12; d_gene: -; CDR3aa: CSVEGRQGEQYF; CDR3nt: TGCAGCGTTGAAGGGCGGCAGGGCGAGCAGTACTTC
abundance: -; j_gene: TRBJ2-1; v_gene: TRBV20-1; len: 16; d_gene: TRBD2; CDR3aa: CSARQLAGGDYNEQFF; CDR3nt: TGCAGTGCTAGGCAACTAGCGGGGGGGGATTACAATGAGCAGTTCTTC
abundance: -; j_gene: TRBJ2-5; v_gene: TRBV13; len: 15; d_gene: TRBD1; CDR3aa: CASSLWGQGFDEQYF; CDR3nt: TGTGCCAGCAGCTTATGGGGACAGGGGTTCGATGAGCAGTACTTC
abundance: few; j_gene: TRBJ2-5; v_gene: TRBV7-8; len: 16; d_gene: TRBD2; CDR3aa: CASSLGGLAGVETQYF; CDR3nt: TGTGCCAGCAGCCTAGGGGGACTAGCGGGAGTAGAGACCCAGTACTTC
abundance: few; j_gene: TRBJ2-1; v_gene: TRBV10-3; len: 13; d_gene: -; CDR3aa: CAISDVRDAEQFF; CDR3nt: TGTGCCATCAGTGATGTACGGGATGCTGAGCAGTTCTTC
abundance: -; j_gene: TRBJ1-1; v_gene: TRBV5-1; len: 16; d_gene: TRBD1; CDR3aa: CASSLVQGAGRTEAFF; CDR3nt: TGCGCCAGCAGCTTGGTACAGGGGGCAGGAAGGACTGAAGCTTTCTTT